Below are 16 T cell receptor beta chains sequenced from a single sample in a study of metastatic and nonmetastatic thyroid tumors. TCRdb re-called clones from the PCR reads using MiXCR. The sample contains about 93,000 clones, about 13% of which appear only once. Each patient went into thyroid surgery without having received any treatment. Sequencing was carried out using blood. These receptors all stem from a female donor with papillary thyroid cancer or a benign thyroid nodule (not recorded which). Some clones in this sample may be carry-over from other donors' samples.

In its sample, this clone was seen many times. The chain recombines TRBV7-9 with TRBJ2-7; 11 bases are a match to TRBD2. The CDR3 is made up of 15 amino acids. J lost 4 bases, V lost 5 bases, and 7 bases had no gene match. Germline CDR1 and CDR2: SEHNR and FQNEAQ (reference sequence). CDR3 in DNA: TGTGCCAGCAGCCCAGAGGCTAGCGGGAGGTACGAGCAGTACTTC. It specifies CASSPEASGRYEQYF.

This clone came up many times. The J gene is TRBJ1-5, the V gene TRBV5-5, with TRBD1 matching over 8 bases. The CDR3 is made up of 14 amino acids. The germline V gene has CDR1 SGHKS and CDR2 YYEKEE (reference sequence). The junction had 6 bases not matched to a gene; V was cut back by 4 bases and J by 6 bases. CDR3 sequence reads: CASSLGQGTQPQHF. Written as DNA, the CDR3 is TGTGCCAGCAGCCTCGGACAGGGCACTCAGCCCCAGCATTTT.

This clone occurred a few times. The rearrangement links TRBV2 to TRBJ2-1; 11 bases match TRBD2. This CDR3 is 15 amino acids long. Trimming took 9 bases from V and 11 from J; bases not matched to a gene: 15. Per germline, CDR1 SNHLY and CDR2 FYNNEI. In DNA form, the CDR3 reads TGTGCCAGGGGTACCGGGACTAGCGGTCTCGGGAAGCAGTTCTTC. It translates to CARGTGTSGLGKQFF. The full variable domain, with the rest looked up from reference TRBV2 and TRBJ2-1, is EPEVTQTPSHQVTQMGQEVILRCVPISNHLYFYWYRQILGQKVEFLVSFYNNEISEKSEIFDDQFSVERPDGSNFTLKIRSTKLEDSAMYFCARGTGTSGLGKQFFGPGTRLTVL.

This clone showed up many times. V gene TRBV20-1 combines with J gene TRBJ1-6; perhaps TRBD1 as D (6 bases). The CDR3 consists of 17 residues. Trimming cost V 1 base and J 4 bases, with 17 bases left between them. Germline V gene data show CDR1 as DFQATT and CDR2 as SNEGSKA (reference sequence). This chain's CDR3 is CSARGLTGRLYNSPLHF. CDR3 coding DNA: TGCAGTGCTAGAGGACTAACAGGGCGCCTTTATAATTCACCCCTCCACTTT.

In this sample, this clone turned up many times. The rearrangement links TRBV2 to TRBJ2-5, with 11 bases lining up with TRBD1. The CDR3 runs to 15 residues. V lost 3 bases to trimming and J lost 5 bases; unmatched junction nucleotides: 5. CDR1 is SNHLY, CDR2 FYNNEI, per germline. The CDR3 DNA is TGTGCCAGCAGTGATGTGGGGACAGGGGGGGAGACCCAGTACTTC. Residues: CASSDVGTGGETQYF.

There are many counts of this clone. The rearrangement uses TRBV15 and TRBJ1-5; D is unclear. This CDR3 is 15 amino acids long. The V end was cut by 5 bases, the J end by 4 bases, with 15 bases between. Germline CDR1 LNHNV, CDR2 YYDKDF (reference sequence). The CDR3 protein is CATSRIRAGNQPQHF. CDR3 sequence (DNA): TGTGCCACCAGCCGTATTCGGGCCGGGAATCAGCCCCAGCATTTT.

V usage is TRBV11-1 and J usage is TRBJ2-2; D uncertain. Per germline, CDR1 SGHAT and CDR2 FQDESV (reference sequence). V was shortened by 3 bases and J by 7 bases, with 15 bases between the two germline ends. CDR3 length: 15 residues. For the CDR3, the DNA is TGTGCCAGCAGCTTCCGTGAAATACACGGCGGGGAGCTGTTTTTT. Amino acid sequence: CASSFREIHGGELFF.

This clone was seen only once. The chain employs TRBV2 and TRBJ2-1, with D hard to call. The V end lost 2 bases, the J end lost 3 bases, and 23 bases lay between the germline ends. This CDR3 is built from 19 residues. Looked up from germline, CDR1 is SNHLY and CDR2 is FYNNEI. The CDR3 protein is CASSERASGALSYYNEQFF. The CDR3 region has the DNA TGTGCCAGCAGTGAAAGGGCTAGTGGAGCCCTTAGCTACTACAATGAGCAGTTCTTC.

This clone was seen many times. The V gene is TRBV28, the J gene TRBJ2-3; D is unresolved. CDR1 is MDHEN, CDR2 SYDVKM, per germline. With 3 bases removed from V and 10 bases from J, the gap between germline ends came to 8 bases. The CDR3 contains 11 residues. CDR3 DNA sequence: TGTGCCAGCAGTTTCCTAGGGCCGCAGTATTTT. The encoded protein is CASSFLGPQYF.

As to this clone: Possible read error: a much larger clone is one base away. This CDR3 is CSARRSGQEETQYF. The CDR3 nucleotides read TGCAGTGCTAGAAGGTCAGGGCAGGAAGAGACCCAGTACTTC. The genes are TRBV20-1 and TRBJ2-5, with D possibly matching TRBD1 (5 bases). The CDR3 contains 14 residues. CDR1 and CDR2 from the germline V gene are DFQATT and SNEGSKA (reference sequence). V gave up 2 bases and J gave up 3 bases, with 13 bases separating them.

This clone occurred many times. The chain recombines TRBV6-1 with TRBJ2-1, with D possibly TRBD1 on 6 matching bases. The V gene's germline CDR1 is MNHNS and CDR2 SASEGT. The CDR3 is made up of 16 amino acids. Trimming pared 5 bases from V and 1 base from J, leaving 15 bases between. The DNA for the CDR3 is TGTGCCAGCAGTCCCGCTGGGACATCTTCCTACAATGAGCAGTTCTTC. It codes for CASSPAGTSSYNEQFF.

CDR3 region: CASSNRDPHRAFF. The DNA of the CDR3 is TGTGCCAGCAGCAACCGGGACCCCCACAGGGCTTTCTTT. V and J are TRBV5-6 and TRBJ1-1, with D maybe TRBD1 (5 bases). The germline V gene has CDR1 SGHDT and CDR2 YYEEEE. V lost 4 bases and J 11 bases, leaving 18 bases between the germline ends. This CDR3 region has 13 residues. The variable domain in full, with the rest retrieved from reference TRBV5-6 and TRBJ1-1, is DAGVTQSPTHLIKTRGQQVTLRCSPKSGHDTVSWYQQALGQGPQFIFQYYEEEERQRGNFPDRFSGHQFPNYSSELNVNALLLGDSALYLCASSNRDPHRAFFGQGTRLTVV.

There are a few counts of this clone. This specimen includes other DNA sequences encoding the same CDR3. This chain links TRBV5-4 with TRBJ1-1; possibly TRBD1 for D (6 bases). This CDR3 comprises 16 residues. The germline CDR1 and CDR2 sequences are SGHNT and YYREEE (reference sequence). V lost 2 bases to trimming and J lost 4 bases, with 18 bases between them. CDR3 protein: CASSLASGALATEAFF. CDR3 bases: TGTGCCAGCAGCTTAGCCTCAGGGGCGCTGGCCACTGAAGCTTTCTTT.

This clone was counted many times. The rearrangement joins TRBV15 to TRBJ2-7, with 10 bases aligning to TRBD1. Germline CDR1 is LNHNV and CDR2 is YYDKDF (reference sequence). After removal of 9 bases from V and 13 bases from J, the junction contained 15 bases not matched to a gene. The CDR3 has 13 amino acids. The CDR3 here is CATSSGTGDGDYF. CDR3 in DNA: TGTGCCACTTCTTCCGGGACAGGGGACGGAGATTACTTC.

This clone was detected many times. The chain is built from TRBV20-1 and TRBJ2-7; the D gene is possibly TRBD1 (6 bases). V was pared by 0 bases and J by 4 bases, with 19 bases between. There are 16 residues in the CDR3. Germline V gene lookup returns CDR1 DFQATT and CDR2 SNEGSKA (reference sequence). CDR3 DNA: TGCAGTGCTAGAGAAGAGGAGGCAGGGGATTCTTACGAGCAGTACTTC. It specifies CSAREEEAGDSYEQYF.

Ten or more counts support this clone. The gene calls are TRBV3-1 and TRBJ1-5; 7 nucleotides match TRBD1. V dropped 4 bases and J dropped 2; count of bases not matched to a gene: 8. The CDR3 covers 16 residues. Germline V gives CDR1 LGHDT, CDR2 YNNKEL (reference sequence). CDR3 in amino acids: CASSPGLQGRNQPQHF. CDR3 nucleotide sequence: TGTGCCAGCAGCCCAGGACTACAGGGGCGCAATCAGCCCCAGCATTTT.